The 30 T cell receptor beta chains below all came from one sample that was sequenced in a study of T cells after yellow fever vaccination. From the 5' RACE reads, TCRdb called clonotypes with MiXCR, one entry per CDR3 protein. The table shows 620,000 or so distinct CDR3 sequences, with 17% occurring only once. Here the sequenced sample was PBMCs, taken 5 days after the first yellow fever vaccination. The receptors come from a young man who received the YFV17D yellow fever vaccine.

The chain is built from TRBV4-1 and TRBJ2-5; the match to TRBD2 covers 14 bases. The CDR3 length is 20 residues. Germline assignment: CDR1 MGHRA and CDR2 YSYEKL. Germline trimming cut 1 base from V and 0 bases from J; bases unmatched to any gene: 10. In DNA form, the CDR3 reads TGCGCCAGCAGCCAAGTCCCTGGGGAGGGACTAGCGGGGGACCAAGAGACCCAGTACTTC. Amino acids: CASSQVPGEGLAGDQETQYF.

This clonotype showed up just a few times. V usage is TRBV7-2 and J usage is TRBJ1-1, with a possible D match to TRBD1 (5 bases). The CDR3 spans 14 residues. Germline V CDR1 and CDR2: SGHTA, FQGNSA. Trimming cost V 0 bases and J 4 bases, with 9 bases left between them. CDR3 sequence: CASSLAPRATEAFF. The DNA of the CDR3 is TGTGCCAGCAGCTTAGCGCCCAGGGCCACTGAAGCTTTCTTT.

The chain has TRBV6-1 and TRBJ2-1, with D tentatively TRBD1 or TRBD2 (6 bases each). Trimming stripped 5 bases from V and 6 bases from J, with 14 bases between. This CDR3 contains 14 residues. Germline CDR1 reads MNHNS; CDR2 reads SASEGT. The CDR3 nucleotides read TGTGCCAGCAGTCGGGGGCCGAATCGCAATGAGCAGTTCTTC. Residues: CASSRGPNRNEQFF.

The rearrangement uses TRBV29-1 and TRBJ1-2; D gene unclear. Trimming took off 1 base at V and 7 bases at J, with 19 bases between the two ends. Per the germline V gene, CDR1 is SQVTM and CDR2 is ANQGSEA. The CDR3 sequence is 15 residues long. The CDR3 coding sequence is TGCAGCGTTGAAGGCCGGGGTATGGAATCTCGTGGCTACACCTTC. It codes for CSVEGRGMESRGYTF.

V and J are TRBV4-1 and TRBJ2-3; 9 nucleotides line up with TRBD2. This CDR3 comprises 18 residues. From germline, CDR1 is MGHRA and CDR2 YSYEKL. After removal of 4 bases from V and 2 bases from J, the junction contained 13 bases not matched to a gene. DNA of the CDR3: TGCGCCAGCAGCCCCACGCCTGGAGCGGGGGGACTCACAGATACGCAGTATTTT. It translates to CASSPTPGAGGLTDTQYF.

This clonotype turned up a few times. The chain carries TRBV12-3 or TRBV12-4 and TRBJ2-1; D uncertain. CDR3 length equals 11 residues. The V gene lost 7 bases and the J gene lost 8 bases, with 9 bases spanning the gap. CDR3 in DNA: TGTGCCAGCACCTCCAGGTATGAGCAGTTCTTC. Its translation is CASTSRYEQFF.

The chain links TRBV6-2 or TRBV6-3 to TRBJ1-1; D remains ambiguous. V was pared by 6 bases and J by 3 bases, with 20 bases between. The germline V gene encodes CDR1 MNHEY and CDR2 SVGEGT. The CDR3 covers 16 residues. CDR3 sequence: CASRSGEKGLHTEAFF. The CDR3 DNA is TGTGCCAGCAGGTCAGGCGAGAAGGGATTACACACTGAAGCTTTCTTT.

This rearrangement joins TRBV5-1 to TRBJ2-5, with 11 bases aligning to TRBD2. The CDR3 runs 18 residues. After removal of 1 base from V and 5 bases from J, the junction contained 13 bases not matched to a gene. CDR1 SGHRS and CDR2 YFSETQ come from the germline V gene. CDR3 amino acids: CASSLWGLTSGVMETQYF. DNA for the CDR3: TGCGCCAGCAGCTTGTGGGGGTTGACTAGCGGGGTGATGGAGACCCAGTACTTC.

The sample holds a few counts of this clonotype. The genes are TRBV5-1 and TRBJ1-1; 11 bases align to TRBD1. CDR1 and CDR2 from the germline V gene are SGHRS and YFSETQ. CDR3 size: 14 residues. Unmatched junction bases numbered 1, after V lost 2 bases and J lost 4 bases. This CDR3 reads CASSFGTGGTEAFF. The CDR3 DNA sequence: TGCGCCAGCAGCTTCGGGACAGGGGGCACTGAAGCTTTCTTT.

This clonotype has only one observation. The rearrangement links TRBV30 to TRBJ1-5; D is unclear. The germline gives CDR1 GTSNPN, CDR2 SVGIG (reference sequence). The V end lost 2 bases, the J end lost 10 bases, and 15 bases lay between the germline ends. This CDR3 region has 13 residues. The CDR3 coding sequence is TGTGCCTGGAGTCTGGCGGCTAGTCAACCCCAGCATTTT. This translates into CAWSLAASQPQHF.

The chain links TRBV12-3 or TRBV12-4 to TRBJ1-5, with 8 bases matching TRBD1. This CDR3 spans 15 amino acids. The V and J ends lost 6 bases and 5 bases, in that order; junction bases with no gene match: 9. Here the CDR3 reads CASSPRTGGDQPQHF. The CDR3 coding sequence is TGTGCCAGCAGCCCCCGCACAGGGGGGGATCAGCCCCAGCATTTT.

The genes are TRBV14 and TRBJ2-1; D not certain. With 4 bases removed from V and 5 bases from J, the gap between germline ends came to 6 bases. The CDR3 runs 12 residues. The V gene's germline CDR1 is SGHDN and CDR2 FVKESK. CDR3 residues: CASSPSDNEQFF. The DNA of the CDR3 is TGTGCCAGCAGCCCTTCGGACAATGAGCAGTTCTTC.

This chain uses TRBV19 with TRBJ2-6; D is tentatively TRBD1 or TRBD2 (6 bases each). This CDR3 spans 19 amino acids. Germline lookup yields CDR1 LNHDA and CDR2 SQIVND (reference sequence). V was pared by 3 bases and J by 0 bases, with 18 bases between. CDR3 in DNA: TGTGCCAGTAGTATCAATTACAGGGACTCATACTCTGGGGCCAACGTCCTGACTTTC. Translated, it gives CASSINYRDSYSGANVLTF.

The chain combines TRBV20-1 with TRBJ2-3; 9 nucleotides align to TRBD2. The germline gives CDR1 DFQATT, CDR2 SNEGSKA (reference sequence). V was pared by 3 bases and J by 1 base, with 8 bases of the junction left unmatched. This CDR3 contains 16 residues. CDR3 nucleotides: TGCAGTGCTAGTTTTAGTTCTAGCGGGGGCACAGATACGCAGTATTTT. Translation gives CSASFSSSGGTDTQYF.

This clonotype turned up a few times. CDR3 DNA sequence: TGTGCCAGCAGCAAGGTTTCGGAAGGTCTCTGGGGCTACACCTTC. This encodes CASSKVSEGLWGYTF. The rearrangement links TRBV6-5 to TRBJ1-2; D unclear. V was pared by 6 bases and J by 8 bases, with 22 bases between. CDR3 length: 15 amino acids. The V gene's germline CDR1 is MNHEY and CDR2 SVGAGI.

The chain carries TRBV4-2 and TRBJ2-7; 8 bases match TRBD2. V shed 4 bases and J 4 bases; nucleotides not matched to a gene: 12. This CDR3 is 16 amino acids long. Looked up from germline, CDR1 is LGHNA and CDR2 is YNFKEQ. This CDR3 is CASSPGGPGGMYEQYF. CDR3 sequence (DNA): TGTGCCAGCAGCCCGGGGGGGCCCGGGGGCATGTACGAGCAGTACTTC.

The genes are TRBV5-1 and TRBJ2-5; D is uncertain. With 5 bases removed from V and 0 bases from J, the gap between germline ends came to 2 bases. There are 11 residues in the CDR3. CDR1 and CDR2 from the germline V gene are SGHRS and YFSETQ. DNA for the CDR3: TGCGCCAGCAGAAACCAAGAGACCCAGTACTTC. Its translation: CASRNQETQYF.

The gene calls are TRBV5-6 and TRBJ2-3; D is undetermined. Trimming removed 3 bases from V and 1 base from J, with 15 bases in between. Per the germline V gene, CDR1 is SGHDT and CDR2 is YYEEEE. The CDR3 consists of 16 residues. CDR3: CASSSILPGGTDTQYF. The DNA of the CDR3 is TGTGCCAGCAGCTCCATACTACCCGGAGGCACAGATACGCAGTATTTT. Filled out from reference TRBV5-6 and TRBJ2-3, the complete variable domain reads DAGVTQSPTHLIKTRGQQVTLRCSPKSGHDTVSWYQQALGQGPQFIFQYYEEEERQRGNFPDRFSGHQFPNYSSELNVNALLLGDSALYLCASSSILPGGTDTQYFGPGTRLTVL.

The V gene is TRBV5-1, the J gene TRBJ1-1; D may be TRBD1 (6 bases). Germline-derived CDR1 and CDR2 are SGHRS and YFSETQ. The germline V and J ends were trimmed by 4 bases and 8 bases, with 18 bases remaining between them. This CDR3 region has 14 residues. The CDR3 spells CASSPLRGQGEAFF. CDR3 bases: TGCGCCAGCAGCCCCCTCCGGGGGCAAGGAGAAGCTTTCTTT.

This clonotype was detected only a few times. This CDR3 is CASSVGRGASYEQYF. CDR3 bases: TGTGCCAGCAGCGTAGGGCGGGGAGCAAGCTACGAGCAGTACTTC. The chain joins TRBV9 to TRBJ2-7, with D perhaps matching TRBD2 (6 bases). CDR3 length equals 15 residues. Per the germline V gene, CDR1 is SGDLS and CDR2 is YYNGEE. Trimming took off 0 bases at V and 3 bases at J, with 13 bases between the two ends.

The gene calls are TRBV5-1 and TRBJ2-3, with unresolved D. Trimming took 0 bases from V and 1 from J, leaving 9 bases between them. The length of the CDR3 is 15 residues. The germline gives CDR1 SGHRS, CDR2 YFSETQ. The CDR3 is CASSLGRQRTDTQYF. CDR3 bases: TGCGCCAGCAGCTTGGGTAGGCAACGCACAGATACGCAGTATTTT.

The gene calls are TRBV14 and TRBJ1-3; D remains unclear. This CDR3 region has 15 residues. V was pared by 0 bases and J by 4 bases, with 10 bases between. Per the germline V gene, CDR1 is SGHDN and CDR2 is FVKESK. The DNA for the CDR3 is TGTGCCAGCAGCCAAGAAGATCGGTGGGGAAACACCATATATTTT. This sequence encodes CASSQEDRWGNTIYF. Based on the CDR3 plus reference TRBV14 and TRBJ1-3, the full variable domain is EAGVTQFPSHSVIEKGQTVTLRCDPISGHDNLYWYRRVMGKEIKFLLHFVKESKQDESGMPNNRFLAERTGGTYSTLKVQPAELEDSGVYFCASSQEDRWGNTIYFGEGSWLTVV.

Here the CDR3 DNA reads TGTGCCAGCAGCGTAGGTACAACCTCTGGAAACACCATATATTTT. Protein product: CASSVGTTSGNTIYF. J is TRBJ1-3 and V is TRBV9; D unresolved. Trimming left V 0 bases short and J 0 bases short, with 7 bases between. Germline assignment: CDR1 SGDLS and CDR2 YYNGEE. The CDR3 has 15 residues.

This clonotype was seen a few times. The V call is TRBV7-2, the J call TRBJ2-3; a weak D match, TRBD2 (5 bases). The V and J ends lost 7 bases and 2 bases respectively, with 16 bases between them. CDR1 and CDR2 from the germline V gene are SGHTA and FQGNSA. The CDR3 loop spans 15 amino acids. CDR3 protein: CASIKMAGFTDTQYF. In nucleotides, the CDR3 is TGTGCCAGCATCAAAATGGCGGGTTTCACAGATACGCAGTATTTT. Looking up the rest from reference TRBV7-2 and TRBJ2-3 gives the full variable domain: GAGVSQSPSNKVTEKGKDVELRCDPISGHTALYWYRQSLGQGLEFLIYFQGNSAPDKSGLPSDRFSAERTGGSVSTLTIQRTQQEDSAVYLCASIKMAGFTDTQYFGPGTRLTVL.

This clonotype was found a few times. V is TRBV27 and J is TRBJ2-7; D not resolved. With 6 bases removed from V and 0 bases from J, the gap between germline ends came to 12 bases. The CDR3 is 14 amino acids. In germline, CDR1 is MNHEY, CDR2 SMNVEV (reference sequence). The CDR3 protein is CASREGRYSYEQYF. CDR3 sequence (DNA): TGTGCCAGCAGGGAAGGCCGCTACTCCTACGAGCAGTACTTC.

The J gene is TRBJ1-2, the V gene TRBV6-2 or TRBV6-3; tentative D call: TRBD1 (6 bases). Trimming took off 7 bases at V and 4 bases at J, with 10 bases between the two ends. The germline V gene has CDR1 MNHEY and CDR2 SVGEGT. The CDR3 is 12 amino acids. CDR3 residues: CASTEDSYGYTF. The CDR3 bases are TGTGCCAGCACCGAGGACAGCTATGGCTACACCTTC.

There are a few counts of this clonotype. The rearrangement links TRBV19 to TRBJ1-1, with D possibly being TRBD1 (6 bases). Germline V CDR1 and CDR2: LNHDA, SQIVND (reference sequence). V shed 6 bases and J shed 10 bases, with 15 bases lying between them. This CDR3 spans 12 amino acids. The CDR3 loop reads CASRPGGYGAFF. The CDR3 DNA sequence: TGTGCCAGTAGACCTGGGGGCTACGGAGCTTTCTTT.

The rearrangement links TRBV23-1 to TRBJ2-1; 7 bases are a match to TRBD2. TRBV23-1 is an ORF, with its function uncertain. The trim removed 1 base at V and 4 bases at J, leaving 4 bases unmatched. The CDR3 length is 15 residues. In DNA, the CDR3 is TGCGCCAGCAGTCAATACAGCGGGGTGTACAATGAGCAGTTCTTC. This sequence encodes CASSQYSGVYNEQFF.

This clonotype was detected many times. The chain carries TRBV5-1 and TRBJ2-1, with TRBD2 as a possible D gene (6 bases). Germline values: CDR1 SGHRS, CDR2 YFSETQ. Trimming took off 0 bases at V and 6 bases at J, with 10 bases between the two ends. CDR3 length: 14 amino acids. CDR3 coding DNA: TGCGCCAGCAGCTTGGGGGGACTCACCAATGAGCAGTTCTTC. It codes for CASSLGGLTNEQFF.

This clonotype turned up a few times. The genes are TRBV20-1 and TRBJ2-2; 15 bases fit TRBD2. The V and J ends lost 7 bases and 5 bases, in that order; junction bases with no gene match: 5. CDR3 length: 15 amino acids. CDR1 DFQATT and CDR2 SNEGSKA come from the germline V gene (reference sequence). CDR3 sequence reads: CSGTSGGAGTGELFF. DNA for the CDR3: TGCAGTGGGACTAGCGGGGGGGCAGGAACCGGGGAGCTGTTTTTT.